These 28 T cell receptor beta chains share one sample of origin, sequenced in a study of early T cells in non-severe SARS-CoV-2 infection. In TCRdb, the 5' RACE reads were re-called with MiXCR into one record per CDR3 protein. The data hold 55,000 to 70,000 distinct CDR3 sequences, with 5.6% observed a single time. Sequences were obtained from whole blood. The receptors originated from an adult who was a healthcare worker with PCR-confirmed SARS-CoV-2 infection or an uninfected control (not recorded which).

There are many counts of this clonotype. V and J are TRBV11-2 and TRBJ2-7; no clear D. The CDR3 runs to 13 residues. Germline V gene sequence: CDR1 SGHAT, CDR2 FQNNGV. V lost 5 bases, J lost 3 bases, and 11 bases lay in between. CDR3 bases: TGTGCCAGCAGCCTCGGACCGAACTACGAGCAGTACTTC. It translates to CASSLGPNYEQYF. Based on the CDR3 plus reference TRBV11-2 and TRBJ2-7, the full variable domain is EAGVAQSPRYKIIEKRQSVAFWCNPISGHATLYWYQQILGQGPKLLIQFQNNGVVDDSQLPKDRFSAERLKGVDSTLKIQPAKLEDSAVYLCASSLGPNYEQYFGPGTRLTVT.

This clonotype was found many times. The V and J genes are TRBV12-3 or TRBV12-4 and TRBJ1-5; the match to TRBD1 covers 7 bases. The CDR3 has 15 amino acids. V trimming: 6 bases; J trimming: 3 bases; junction bases outside the gene matches: 8. As DNA, the CDR3 is TGTGCCAGCAGCCCAGGGGACAGCTTCAATCAGCCCCAGCATTTT. This encodes CASSPGDSFNQPQHF.

This clonotype was observed at least ten times. The V gene is TRBV12-3 or TRBV12-4, the J gene TRBJ2-7, with 9 nucleotides matching TRBD2. CDR3 size: 15 residues. V trimming: 4 bases; J trimming: 2 bases; junction bases outside the gene matches: 6. DNA for the CDR3: TGTGCCAGCAGTTCGGGACTAGCTACAACCTACGAGCAGTACTTC. Translation gives CASSSGLATTYEQYF.

This clonotype was seen at least ten times. The rearrangement joins TRBV7-2 to TRBJ2-7; TRBD2 is a possible D gene (5 bases). From germline, CDR1 is SGHTA and CDR2 FQGNSA. Trimming stripped 1 base from V and 4 bases from J, with 11 bases between. This CDR3 region has 14 residues. This CDR3 reads CASSLDFSEYEQYF. CDR3 in DNA: TGTGCCAGCAGCTTAGATTTTAGCGAGTACGAGCAGTACTTC. Full variable domain (missing parts from reference TRBV7-2 and TRBJ2-7): GAGVSQSPSNKVTEKGKDVELRCDPISGHTALYWYRQSLGQGLEFLIYFQGNSAPDKSGLPSDRFSAERTGGSVSTLTIQRTQQEDSAVYLCASSLDFSEYEQYFGPGTRLTVT.

There are many counts of this clonotype. The gene calls are TRBV29-1 and TRBJ2-3; D might be TRBD2 (5 bases). Trimming took off 7 bases at V and 5 bases at J, with 13 bases between the two ends. The germline CDR1 and CDR2 sequences are SQVTM and ANQGSEA. The CDR3 length is 12 residues. CDR3 region: CSGTDSVDTQYF. CDR3 DNA: TGCAGCGGGACGGACTCCGTAGATACGCAGTATTTT.

This clonotype was counted at least ten times. The rearrangement uses TRBV4-2 and TRBJ2-5; D ambiguous. CDR1 is LGHNA, CDR2 YNFKEQ, per germline. V lost 1 base and J 3 bases, leaving 9 bases between the germline ends. The CDR3 sequence is 14 residues long. The CDR3 loop reads CASSQGGTEETQYF. CDR3 DNA: TGTGCCAGCAGCCAAGGTGGCACAGAAGAGACCCAGTACTTC.

Concerning this clonotype: Since a much larger clone is just one base distant, this may be a read error. The CDR3 does not end in the conserved phenylalanine or tryptophan, so this is likely a read error. V is TRBV7-9 and J is TRBJ2-5; D might be TRBD1 (6 bases). Germline V gene sequence: CDR1 SEHNR, CDR2 FQNEAQ (reference sequence). The CDR3 extends over 15 amino acids. Trimming pared 5 bases from V and 5 bases from J, leaving 18 bases between. CDR3 coding DNA: TGTGCCAGCAGCCTCCGAGGGGGAGTGGGTGAGACCCAGTACTTA. It specifies CASSLRGGVGETQYL.

This clonotype was seen many times. The chain recombines TRBV7-3 with TRBJ1-1; D is undetermined. V was cut by 6 bases and J by 4 bases, with 12 bases left in between. The germline V gene encodes CDR1 SGHTA and CDR2 FQGTGA. The CDR3 length is 13 residues. The CDR3 loop is CASSTRMATEAFF. DNA of the CDR3: TGTGCCAGCAGTACGAGGATGGCCACTGAAGCTTTCTTT.

The rearrangement joins TRBV20-1 to TRBJ1-5; TRBD1 aligns across 7 bases. The CDR3 loop spans 13 amino acids. Germline V gene lookup returns CDR1 DFQATT and CDR2 SNEGSKA (reference sequence). The junction had 7 bases not matched to a gene; V was cut back by 5 bases and J by 6 bases. The DNA of the CDR3 is TGCAGTGCTTCTAGAGGGGGCAGTCAGCCCCAGCATTTT. This gives the protein CSASRGGSQPQHF.

A few counts support this clonotype. The CDR3, as DNA: TGCGCCAGCAGCCAAGGGGGCGTAGGGACTTACCAAAACATTCAGTACTTC. Amino acids: CASSQGGVGTYQNIQYF. The V and J genes are TRBV5-1 and TRBJ2-4; possible D gene TRBD1, 7 bases. The V end lost 4 bases, the J end lost 5 bases, and 22 bases lay between the germline ends. The CDR3 covers 17 residues. CDR1 SGHRS and CDR2 YFSETQ come from the germline V gene.

In its sample, this clonotype was seen once. CDR3 coding DNA: TGCGCCAGCACGGCGCGCGGGCAGGGAGAGACCCAGTACTTC. Translated: CASTARGQGETQYF. The rearrangement links TRBV5-1 to TRBJ2-5; D possibly matches TRBD1 or TRBD2 (5 bases each). V gave up 6 bases and J gave up 4 bases, with 16 bases separating them. The length of the CDR3 is 14 residues. Looked up from germline, CDR1 is SGHRS and CDR2 is YFSETQ.

This clonotype is deemed medium-sized. The gene calls are TRBV6-1 and TRBJ2-7; D might be TRBD1 (5 bases). The germline V gene encodes CDR1 MNHNS and CDR2 SASEGT. The V gene lost 1 base and the J gene lost 0 bases, with 7 bases spanning the gap. This CDR3 has 14 residues. The DNA for the CDR3 is TGTGCCAGCAGTGAAGGACAGAGCTCCTACGAGCAGTACTTC. Translating gives CASSEGQSSYEQYF.

This clonotype came up a few times. The J gene is TRBJ1-2, the V gene TRBV5-4; TRBD1 might be the D (6 bases). Trimming cost V 0 bases and J 6 bases, with 21 bases left between them. Germline V gene data show CDR1 as SGHNT and CDR2 as YYREEE (reference sequence). The CDR3 contains 17 residues. The CDR3 is CASSLELQGHHPDGYTF. The CDR3 DNA sequence: TGTGCCAGCAGCTTGGAGTTACAGGGACATCATCCCGATGGCTACACCTTC.

This clonotype has at least ten counts. This chain uses TRBV27 with TRBJ2-1, with D uncertain. Germline V gene sequence: CDR1 MNHEY, CDR2 SMNVEV (reference sequence). The V gene lost 1 base and the J gene lost 9 bases, with 19 bases spanning the gap. This CDR3 spans 16 amino acids. CDR3 sequence reads: CASSLLWTTHDAEQFF. The CDR3 DNA sequence: TGTGCCAGCAGTTTATTATGGACGACCCATGACGCTGAGCAGTTCTTC.

The V gene is TRBV7-2, the J gene TRBJ2-2, with no clear D. The CDR3 has 14 residues. Germline V gene data show CDR1 as SGHTA and CDR2 as FQGNSA. Trimming removed 1 base at V and 13 bases at J, with 16 bases between. The CDR3 nucleotides read TGTGCCAGCAGCTTAGATGGTAGCCGGTCTTGGCTGTTTTTT. Its protein is CASSLDGSRSWLFF.

This clonotype appeared many times. V usage is TRBV3-1 and J usage is TRBJ2-7; 8 nucleotides line up with TRBD2. The CDR3 runs 19 residues. Germline CDR1 LGHDT, CDR2 YNNKEL (reference sequence). Unmatched junction bases numbered 17, after V lost 0 bases and J lost 4 bases. The CDR3 protein is CASSQDVLAAPNFPYEQYF. CDR3 DNA sequence: TGTGCCAGCAGCCAAGATGTACTAGCGGCTCCTAACTTTCCTTACGAGCAGTACTTC.

The rearrangement links TRBV28 to TRBJ2-3; D is unresolved. The V gene's germline CDR1 is MDHEN and CDR2 SYDVKM. The CDR3 runs to 14 residues. Trimming took off 6 bases at V and 1 base at J, with 11 bases between the two ends. This CDR3 reads CASSDPEGTDTQYF. The CDR3 DNA reads TGTGCCAGCAGCGATCCAGAGGGCACAGATACGCAGTATTTT.

This clonotype was counted many times. The chain carries TRBV20-1 and TRBJ2-1; 7 nucleotides line up with TRBD2. Germline V CDR1 and CDR2: DFQATT, SNEGSKA (reference sequence). The CDR3 is 14 residues long. The ends lost 5 bases at V and 4 bases at J; junction bases unmatched: 8. The CDR3 protein is CSAPAPSGYNEQFF. The CDR3 region has the DNA TGCAGTGCTCCCGCTCCTAGCGGTTACAATGAGCAGTTCTTC.

This clonotype showed up just a few times. V gene TRBV7-2 combines with J gene TRBJ2-6; possibly TRBD1 or TRBD2 for D (5 bases each). Trimming took off 4 bases at V and 2 bases at J, with 15 bases between the two ends. CDR1 is SGHTA and CDR2 is FQGNSA in the germline V gene. The CDR3 has 17 amino acids. The CDR3 sequence is CASSYSGAQAGANVLTF. For the CDR3, the DNA is TGTGCCAGCAGCTACTCCGGGGCCCAGGCTGGGGCCAACGTCCTGACTTTC. Variable domain in full (rest from reference TRBV7-2 and TRBJ2-6): GAGVSQSPSNKVTEKGKDVELRCDPISGHTALYWYRQSLGQGLEFLIYFQGNSAPDKSGLPSDRFSAERTGGSVSTLTIQRTQQEDSAVYLCASSYSGAQAGANVLTFGAGSRLTVL.

For this clonotype: A much larger clone lies a single base off, so this may be a read error. Because the CDR3 is missing its conserved closing phenylalanine or tryptophan, this is likely a read error. V gene TRBV19 combines with J gene TRBJ2-3; 7 bases agree with TRBD1. The CDR3 sequence is 14 residues long. Germline CDR1 LNHDA, CDR2 SQIVND (reference sequence). J gave up 3 bases and V 4 bases, and 4 bases lay outside the gene matches. The CDR3 DNA reads as TGTGCCAGTAGTACAGAGACAGGGACAGATACGCAGTATTAT. It yields the protein CASSTETGTDTQYY.

This clonotype appeared a few times. The V gene is TRBV20-1, the J gene TRBJ1-3, with D unresolved. The CDR3 contains 14 residues. The V gene's germline CDR1 is DFQATT and CDR2 SNEGSKA (reference sequence). The V gene lost 5 bases and the J gene lost 4 bases, with 15 bases spanning the gap. The CDR3 DNA follows: TGCAGTGCTGGGGTGGAGCTCACCGGAAACACCATATATTTT. It encodes CSAGVELTGNTIYF.

The chain has TRBV12-3 or TRBV12-4 and TRBJ1-2, with 7 bases that match TRBD1. The CDR3 spans 14 residues. J lost 6 bases, V lost 7 bases, and 11 bases had no gene match. DNA for the CDR3: TGTGCCAGCACCGGTATACAGGGGAGGAATGGCTACACCTTC. This encodes CASTGIQGRNGYTF.

This clonotype has at least ten counts. The rearrangement links TRBV7-2 to TRBJ1-1, with D possibly matching TRBD1 (5 bases). There are 15 residues in the CDR3. Between the trimmed V and J ends, which lost 1 base and 3 bases, there was a span of 12 bases. Germline V gene sequence: CDR1 SGHTA, CDR2 FQGNSA. CDR3 amino acids: CASSLGSGDYTEAFF. In DNA, the CDR3 is TGTGCCAGCAGCTTAGGTAGCGGGGACTACACTGAAGCTTTCTTT.

This clonotype occurred many times. The V call is TRBV29-1, the J call TRBJ2-1, with TRBD1 identical over 10 bases. The CDR3 covers 13 residues. CDR1 is SQVTM, CDR2 ANQGSEA, per germline. The J segment lost 9 bases and the V segment lost 7 bases, leaving 9 bases of the junction unmatched. In nucleotides, the CDR3 is TGCAGCGACAGGGGACAGGGGCGGGCTGAGCAGTTCTTC. Translating it yields CSDRGQGRAEQFF.

This clonotype is labeled as medium-sized. The chain combines TRBV7-9 with TRBJ1-1; tentative D call: TRBD1 (6 bases). Germline lookup yields CDR1 SEHNR and CDR2 FQNEAQ (reference sequence). The CDR3 totals 15 residues. V dropped 4 bases and J dropped 5 bases, with 17 bases sitting between them. CDR3 sequence (DNA): TGTGCCAGCAGCTCCTACAGGGAAAAGATTACTGAAGCTTTCTTT. Translation: CASSSYREKITEAFF. The full variable domain, completed using reference TRBV7-9 and TRBJ1-1, is DTGVSQNPRHKITKRGQNVTFRCDPISEHNRLYWYRQTLGQGPEFLTYFQNEAQLEKSRLLSDRFSAERPKGSFSTLEIQRTEQGDSAMYLCASSSYREKITEAFFGQGTRLTVV.

The chain carries TRBV29-1 and TRBJ2-5, with D maybe TRBD2 (6 bases). V lost 0 bases and J 5 bases, leaving 25 bases between the germline ends. The CDR3 is 18 residues long. Germline V lookup: CDR1 SQVTM, CDR2 ANQGSEA. CDR3 sequence: CSVEEHYSLSGVSETQYF. DNA for the CDR3: TGCAGCGTTGAAGAGCACTATTCTCTTTCGGGGGTCTCGGAGACCCAGTACTTC.

This clonotype showed up many times. The DNA is left out, because the CDR3 cannot be placed on it with certainty; the CDR3 is given as TCRdb lists it. V gene TRBV20-1 combines with J gene TRBJ1-1; the table gives TRBD1 as D, unverified against the DNA. The V gene's germline CDR1 is DFQATT and CDR2 SNEGSKA (reference sequence). Inclusive of both ends, the CDR3 amounts to 13 amino acids. The CDR3 sequence: CSATPFGQGASRF.

This clonotype came up many times. V usage is TRBV9 and J usage is TRBJ1-1; no firm D call. The CDR3 is made up of 13 amino acids. Trimming took 1 base from V and 0 from J, leaving 4 bases between them. The germline CDR1 and CDR2 sequences are SGDLS and YYNGEE. The CDR3 loop reads CASSVSMNTEAFF. DNA for the CDR3: TGTGCCAGCAGCGTATCCATGAACACTGAAGCTTTCTTT.